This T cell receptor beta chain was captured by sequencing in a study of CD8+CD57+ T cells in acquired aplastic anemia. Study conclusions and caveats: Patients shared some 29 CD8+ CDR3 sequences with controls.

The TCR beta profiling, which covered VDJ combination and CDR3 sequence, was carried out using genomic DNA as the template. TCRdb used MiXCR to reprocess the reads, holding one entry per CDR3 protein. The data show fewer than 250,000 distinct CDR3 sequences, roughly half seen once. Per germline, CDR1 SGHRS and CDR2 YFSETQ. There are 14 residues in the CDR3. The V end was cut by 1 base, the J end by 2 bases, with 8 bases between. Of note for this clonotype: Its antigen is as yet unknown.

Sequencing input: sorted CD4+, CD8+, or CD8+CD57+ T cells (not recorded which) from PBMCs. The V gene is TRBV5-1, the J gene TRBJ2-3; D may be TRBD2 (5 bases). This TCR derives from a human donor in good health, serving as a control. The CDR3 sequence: CASSLPDSTDTQYF. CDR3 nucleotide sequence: TGCGCCAGCAGCTTGCCGGACTCCACAGATACGCAGTATTTT.